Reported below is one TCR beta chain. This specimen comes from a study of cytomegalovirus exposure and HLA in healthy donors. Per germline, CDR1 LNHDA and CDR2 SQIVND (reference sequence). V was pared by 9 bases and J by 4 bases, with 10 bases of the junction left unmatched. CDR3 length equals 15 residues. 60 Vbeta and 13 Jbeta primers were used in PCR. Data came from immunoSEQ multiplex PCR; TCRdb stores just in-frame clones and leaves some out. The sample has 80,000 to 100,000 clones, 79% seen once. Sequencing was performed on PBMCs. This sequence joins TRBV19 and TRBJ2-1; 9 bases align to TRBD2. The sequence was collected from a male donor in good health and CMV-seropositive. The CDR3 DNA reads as TGTGCCAGCACTTTTAGCGGGGGTTCTTACAATGAGCAGTTCTTC. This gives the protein CASTFSGGSYNEQFF.